This entry lists 26 T cell receptor beta chains sequenced from one sample in a study of CD8+ T cells in alopecia areata (dated by TCRdb to the late 2010s). Library construction relied on the immunoSEQ multiplex PCR assay. To provide template for TCR sequencing, every sample had RNA extracted and reverse transcribed into cDNA. In TCRdb, the immuneACCESS table is reduced to in-frame sequences with V and J assigned. These tables do not hold every clone; where another copy was compared, an unresolved V gene accounts for under half, and the others remain unexplained. The sample table records roughly 200,000 clones; roughly three fifths of these occur just once. Clones ranked in the top ten supply 4.9% of the sample. The sequenced material came from CD8+ T cells sorted from blood. These receptors all stem from a human donor in good health.

The table lists this clone with a few counts. The CDR3 loop is CASSDGQGAAGNTIYF. DNA for the CDR3: TGTGCCAGCAGTGACGGACAGGGGGCGGCTGGAAACACCATATATTTT. The J gene is TRBJ1-3, the V gene TRBV6-1, with 11 bases that match TRBD1. The CDR3 length is 16 residues. The junction had 3 bases not matched to a gene; V was cut back by 3 bases and J by 2 bases. Germline CDR1 is MNHNS and CDR2 is SASEGT.

The J gene is TRBJ2-1, the V gene TRBV7-6, with a tentative D call TRBD2 (6 bases). Germline-derived CDR1 and CDR2 are SGHVS and FNYEAQ. This CDR3 has 13 residues. V gave up 6 bases and J gave up 5 bases, with 11 bases separating them. Written as DNA, the CDR3 is TGTGCCAGCAGTGTGGCGGGAAACAATGAGCAGTTCTTC. Translated, it gives CASSVAGNNEQFF.

The V and J genes are TRBV6-5 and TRBJ1-2, with 7 bases that match TRBD1. Per the germline V gene, CDR1 is MNHEY and CDR2 is SVGAGI. This CDR3 comprises 16 residues. V shed 2 bases, J shed 4 bases, and the junction held 10 bases outside the gene matches. CDR3 coding DNA: TGTGCCAGCAGTTACGCCACAGGGGTTGGGAGCTATGGCTACACCTTC. It yields the protein CASSYATGVGSYGYTF.

The chain combines TRBV7-9 with TRBJ1-2; tentative D call: TRBD1 (6 bases). The germline CDR1 and CDR2 sequences are SEHNR and FQNEAQ (reference sequence). The CDR3 runs 17 residues. Trimming left V 6 bases short and J 4 bases short, with 24 bases between. CDR3 nucleotide sequence: TGTGCCAGCAGACAGGACAGTAGTAGTCAACCTCCCTATGGCTACACCTTC. Its protein is CASRQDSSSQPPYGYTF.

The chain links TRBV19 to TRBJ1-6; no reliable D call. This CDR3 has 12 amino acids. V was trimmed by 3 bases and J by 7 bases, leaving 4 bases between them. The germline V gene encodes CDR1 LNHDA and CDR2 SQIVND (reference sequence). The CDR3: CASSIPNSPLHF. Here the CDR3 DNA reads TGTGCCAGTAGTATCCCCAATTCACCCCTCCACTTT.

The chain has TRBV12-5 and TRBJ2-7; D remains unclear. Trimming cost V 5 bases and J 4 bases, with 9 bases left between them. CDR3 length equals 12 residues. Germline loops: CDR1 LGHNT, CDR2 FRNRAP. Here the CDR3 DNA reads TGTGCTAGTGGTCAGACACCATACGAGCAGTACTTC. It yields the protein CASGQTPYEQYF.

This clone has a single count. V is TRBV2 and J is TRBJ1-1, with unresolved D. V dropped 3 bases and J dropped 8 bases, with 13 bases sitting between them. The germline V gene has CDR1 SNHLY and CDR2 FYNNEI. This CDR3 is 13 amino acids long. CDR3 protein: CASSDIRGGEAFF. Here the CDR3 DNA reads TGTGCCAGCAGTGATATCCGGGGAGGCGAAGCTTTCTTT.

This clone was counted a single time. The rearrangement joins TRBV30 to TRBJ1-2; 10 nucleotides match TRBD1. Germline lookup yields CDR1 GTSNPN and CDR2 SVGIG (reference sequence). Trimming removed 4 bases from V and 2 bases from J; junction bases left unmatched: 4. The CDR3 is 14 amino acids. CDR3 sequence: CAWIPGQGNYGYTF. CDR3 in DNA: TGTGCCTGGATTCCGGGACAGGGGAACTATGGCTACACCTTC.

This chain joins TRBV5-1 and TRBJ2-7; D gene ambiguous. This CDR3 is 13 amino acids long. Germline V CDR1 and CDR2: SGHRS, YFSETQ. V lost 0 bases and J 1 base, leaving 5 bases between the germline ends. CDR3 sequence reads: CASSLVSSYEQYF. In DNA form, the CDR3 reads TGCGCCAGCAGCTTGGTCAGTTCCTACGAGCAGTACTTC. Full variable domain (remainder filled in from reference TRBV5-1 and TRBJ2-7): KAGVTQTPRYLIKTRGQQVTLSCSPISGHRSVSWYQQTPGQGLQFLFEYFSETQRNKGNFPGRFSGRQFSNSRSEMNVSTLELGDSALYLCASSLVSSYEQYFGPGTRLTVT.

The chain employs TRBV29-1 and TRBJ2-7, with D perhaps matching TRBD1 (7 bases). Trimming took 3 bases from V and 2 from J, leaving 11 bases between them. CDR3 length equals 13 residues. The germline V gene encodes CDR1 SQVTM and CDR2 ANQGSEA. The DNA for the CDR3 is TGCAGCGTTGATCCAGGGGGGACCTACGAGCAGTACTTC. It specifies CSVDPGGTYEQYF.

Of note for this clone: Other DNA sequences in the sample encode the same CDR3. The genes are TRBV29-1 and TRBJ1-1; unclear D gene. Looked up from germline, CDR1 is SQVTM and CDR2 is ANQGSEA. The germline V and J ends were trimmed by 4 bases and 2 bases, with 5 bases remaining between them. The CDR3 spans 11 residues. The chain's CDR3 is CSVVGNTEAFF. DNA for the CDR3: TGCAGCGTTGTTGGAAACACTGAAGCTTTCTTT.

The genes are TRBV6-1 and TRBJ2-1; a weak D match, TRBD1 (6 bases). Trimming took off 1 base at V and 7 bases at J, with 14 bases between the two ends. The CDR3 consists of 15 residues. CDR1 is MNHNS, CDR2 SASEGT, per germline. The CDR3 sequence is CASSEVDSQANEQFF. CDR3 nucleotide sequence: TGTGCCAGCAGTGAAGTGGACAGTCAAGCTAATGAGCAGTTCTTC.

The chain uses TRBV7-3 and TRBJ1-6; D not resolved. V lost 1 base and J 7 bases, leaving 8 bases between the germline ends. Germline lookup yields CDR1 SGHTA and CDR2 FQGTGA. The CDR3 length is 14 residues. CDR3 amino acids: CASSLMGFNSPLHF. The DNA of the CDR3 is TGTGCCAGCAGCTTAATGGGATTCAATTCACCCCTCCACTTT.

This clone showed up just a few times. The rearrangement uses TRBV4-1 and TRBJ2-7; a weak D match, TRBD1 (6 bases). Per germline, CDR1 MGHRA and CDR2 YSYEKL. The germline V and J ends were trimmed by 4 bases and 5 bases, with 15 bases remaining between them. The CDR3 consists of 14 residues. The CDR3 DNA sequence: TGCGCCAGCAGCCCCGAACACAGGGCAAACGAGCAGTACTTC. It codes for CASSPEHRANEQYF.

This clone was counted between two and nine times. The chain is built from TRBV23-1 and TRBJ2-7; 8 positions agree with TRBD1. TRBV23-1 is annotated as an ORF whose role is uncertain. Trimming at V came to 4 bases and at J to 7 bases, leaving 15 bases not matched to a gene. This CDR3 is 16 amino acids long. In nucleotides, the CDR3 is TGCGCCAGCAGTCGCCAAAAGGGAGGCAGGGGGCGTGAGCAGTACTTC. Amino acid sequence: CASSRQKGGRGREQYF.

This clone was observed a few times. V and J are TRBV7-6 and TRBJ2-1; D not certain. From germline, CDR1 is SGHVS and CDR2 FNYEAQ. The CDR3 has 15 amino acids. V was clipped by 1 base and J by 8 bases, with 15 bases between them. In nucleotides, the CDR3 is TGTGCCAGCAGCTTAGGGGTCTCGAACGGAGATGAGCAGTTCTTC. This sequence encodes CASSLGVSNGDEQFF. Full variable domain (remainder filled in from reference TRBV7-6 and TRBJ2-1): GAGVSQSPRYKVTKRGQDVALRCDPISGHVSLYWYRQALGQGPEFLTYFNYEAQQDKSGLPNDRFSAERPEGSISTLTIQRTEQRDSAMYRCASSLGVSNGDEQFFGPGTRLTVL.

The rearrangement joins TRBV27 to TRBJ1-4; 7 nucleotides match TRBD1. Per the germline V gene, CDR1 is MNHEY and CDR2 is SMNVEV (reference sequence). The CDR3 is 15 residues long. V gave up 8 bases and J gave up 8 bases; unmatched junction bases: 14. CDR3 sequence: CASGILGQVREKLFF. The CDR3 DNA follows: TGTGCCAGCGGAATCCTAGGACAGGTGCGGGAAAAACTGTTTTTT.

As to this clone: Other DNA sequences in the sample encode the same CDR3. This chain joins TRBV29-1 and TRBJ2-2; D is possibly TRBD1 (6 bases). Trimming took off 7 bases at V and 4 bases at J, with 10 bases between the two ends. CDR1 SQVTM and CDR2 ANQGSEA come from the germline V gene. This CDR3 comprises 12 residues. The CDR3 nucleotides read TGCAGCGCCCAGGGGAGCACCGGGGAGCTGTTTTTT. It translates to CSAQGSTGELFF.

This clone was picked up one time. The rearrangement links TRBV27 to TRBJ2-7, with TRBD1 as a possible D gene (6 bases). The CDR3 totals 16 residues. V was trimmed by 6 bases and J by 4 bases, leaving 22 bases between them. Germline-derived CDR1 and CDR2 are MNHEY and SMNVEV (reference sequence). In nucleotides, the CDR3 is TGTGCCAGCAGCATCCTCGGACAGAGCGGTCGGTACGAGCAGTACTTC. Translation: CASSILGQSGRYEQYF.

This sequence joins TRBV27 and TRBJ2-5; 10 nucleotides align to TRBD2. This CDR3 has 15 amino acids. Germline CDR1 and CDR2: MNHEY and SMNVEV (reference sequence). Losses at the gene ends were 3 bases for V and 4 bases for J; bases not matched to a gene: 5. The CDR3 sequence: CASSLPSGGAETQYF. CDR3 in DNA: TGTGCCAGCAGTTTGCCTAGCGGGGGAGCAGAGACCCAGTACTTC.

This clone was detected only a few times. The chain couples TRBV2 to TRBJ2-5, with TRBD2 identical over 10 bases. V gave up 4 bases and J gave up 4 bases; unmatched junction bases: 9. Germline V CDR1 and CDR2: SNHLY, FYNNEI. This CDR3 contains 16 residues. The CDR3 sequence: CASSVLAGVTPETQYF. Written as DNA, the CDR3 is TGTGCCAGCAGTGTGCTAGCGGGGGTTACTCCAGAGACCCAGTACTTC.

V is TRBV27 and J is TRBJ2-3; 8 positions agree with TRBD1. Trimming at V came to 5 bases and at J to 0 bases, leaving 4 bases not matched to a gene. The germline V gene has CDR1 MNHEY and CDR2 SMNVEV (reference sequence). The length of the CDR3 is 15 residues. CDR3 nucleotide sequence: TGTGCCAGCAGTCCCGGGACAGGTAGCACAGATACGCAGTATTTT. Protein sequence: CASSPGTGSTDTQYF.

This clone was found once. This chain links TRBV15 with TRBJ2-7; 8 positions match TRBD1. With V trimmed by 3 bases and J by 1 base, 5 bases remained unmatched. CDR1 is LNHNV, CDR2 YYDKDF, per germline (reference sequence). This CDR3 has 15 residues. CDR3 sequence: CATSRRRDRSYEQYF. The DNA for the CDR3 is TGTGCCACCAGCAGGAGGCGGGACAGGTCCTACGAGCAGTACTTC.

The chain couples TRBV9 to TRBJ2-3, with 9 bases aligning to TRBD2. Germline V lookup: CDR1 SGDLS, CDR2 YYNGEE. The CDR3 runs to 16 residues. The J segment lost 3 bases and the V segment lost 4 bases, leaving 9 bases of the junction unmatched. CDR3 amino acids: CASSSQGGGATDTQYF. CDR3 bases: TGTGCCAGCAGCTCCCAGGGCGGGGGGGCGACAGATACGCAGTATTTT.

The V gene is TRBV7-9, the J gene TRBJ2-7, with 8 bases aligning to TRBD1. The CDR3 has 15 residues. Germline V gene sequence: CDR1 SEHNR, CDR2 FQNEAQ (reference sequence). Unmatched junction bases numbered 6, after V lost 5 bases and J lost 0 bases. The CDR3 loop is CASSQQGDLSYEQYF. For the CDR3, the DNA is TGTGCCAGCAGCCAACAGGGGGACCTCTCCTACGAGCAGTACTTC.

The chain combines TRBV5-6 with TRBJ2-7; tentatively, D is TRBD1 (6 bases). The CDR3 has 15 residues. Trimming left V 4 bases short and J 0 bases short, with 14 bases between. From germline, CDR1 is SGHDT and CDR2 YYEEEE. CDR3 loop: CASSLPDSNSYEQYF. The CDR3, as DNA: TGTGCCAGCAGCCTCCCGGACAGTAACTCCTACGAGCAGTACTTC.